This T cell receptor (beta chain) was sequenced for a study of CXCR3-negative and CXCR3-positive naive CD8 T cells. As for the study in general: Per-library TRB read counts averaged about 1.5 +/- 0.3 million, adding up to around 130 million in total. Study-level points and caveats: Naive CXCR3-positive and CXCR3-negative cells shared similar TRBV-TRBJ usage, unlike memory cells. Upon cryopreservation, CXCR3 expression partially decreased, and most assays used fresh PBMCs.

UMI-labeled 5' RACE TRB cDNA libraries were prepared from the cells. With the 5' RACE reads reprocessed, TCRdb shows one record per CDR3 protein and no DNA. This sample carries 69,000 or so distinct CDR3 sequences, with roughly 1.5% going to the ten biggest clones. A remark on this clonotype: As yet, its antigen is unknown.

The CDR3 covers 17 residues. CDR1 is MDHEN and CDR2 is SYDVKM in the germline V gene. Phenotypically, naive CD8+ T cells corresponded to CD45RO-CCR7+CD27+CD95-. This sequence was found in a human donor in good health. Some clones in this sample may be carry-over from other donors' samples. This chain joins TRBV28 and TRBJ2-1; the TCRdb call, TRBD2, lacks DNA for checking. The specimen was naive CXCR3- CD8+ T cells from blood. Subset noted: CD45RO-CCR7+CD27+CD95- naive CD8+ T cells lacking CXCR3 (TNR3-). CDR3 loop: CASSPREGGDPYNEQFF.